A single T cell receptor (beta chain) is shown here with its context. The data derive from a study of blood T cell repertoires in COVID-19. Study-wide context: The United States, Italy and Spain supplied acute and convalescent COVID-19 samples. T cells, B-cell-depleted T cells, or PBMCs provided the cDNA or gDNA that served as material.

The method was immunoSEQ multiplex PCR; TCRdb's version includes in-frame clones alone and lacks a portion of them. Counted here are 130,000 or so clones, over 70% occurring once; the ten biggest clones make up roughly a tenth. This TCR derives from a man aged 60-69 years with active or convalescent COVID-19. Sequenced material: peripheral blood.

The CDR3 coding sequence is TGCGCCAGCAGAGAGGGACTAGCGGGTCATACCGGGGAGCTGTTTTTT. This codes for CASREGLAGHTGELFF. This chain links TRBV10-2 with TRBJ2-2; TRBD2 aligns across 12 bases. The germline gives CDR1 WSHSY, CDR2 SAAADI. Unmatched junction bases numbered 7, after V lost 6 bases and J lost 5 bases. The CDR3 sequence is 16 residues long.